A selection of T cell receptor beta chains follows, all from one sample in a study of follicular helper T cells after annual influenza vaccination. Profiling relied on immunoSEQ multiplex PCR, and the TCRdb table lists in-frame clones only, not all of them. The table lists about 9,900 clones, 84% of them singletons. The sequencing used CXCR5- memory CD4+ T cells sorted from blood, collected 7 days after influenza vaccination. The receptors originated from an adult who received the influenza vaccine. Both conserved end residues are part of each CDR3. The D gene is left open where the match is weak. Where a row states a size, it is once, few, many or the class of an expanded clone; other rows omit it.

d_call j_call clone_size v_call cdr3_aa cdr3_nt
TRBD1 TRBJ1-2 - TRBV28 CASSLGTGILLANYGYTF TGTGCCAGCAGTTTAGGGACAGGGATATTATTAGCTAACTATGGCTACACCTTC
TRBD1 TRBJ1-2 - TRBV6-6 CASSYRDRHYGYTF TGTGCCAGCAGTTATAGGGACAGGCACTATGGCTACACCTTC
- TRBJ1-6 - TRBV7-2 CASTLYQKDSPLHF TGTGCCAGCACTCTGTATCAAAAGGATTCACCCCTCCACTTT
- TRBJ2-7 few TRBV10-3 CAIGTISYEQYF TGTGCCATCGGGACAATATCCTACGAGCAGTACTTC
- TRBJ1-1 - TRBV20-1 CSAGAGTEAFF TGCAGCGCAGGGGCGGGGACTGAAGCTTTCTTT
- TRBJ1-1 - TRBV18 CASSPDTQREAFF TGTGCCAGCTCACCAGATACACAAAGAGAAGCTTTCTTT
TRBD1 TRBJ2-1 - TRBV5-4 CASSYGQGRGRNEQFF TGTGCCAGCAGCTATGGACAGGGTCGAGGTAGAAATGAGCAGTTCTTC
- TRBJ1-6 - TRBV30 CAWSWVLGNKASRPLHF TGTGCCTGGAGTTGGGTATTGGGGAACAAGGCGTCTAGGCCCCTCCACTTT
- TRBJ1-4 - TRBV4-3 CASSHFYGQFLNEKLFF TGCGCCAGCAGCCACTTCTACGGACAGTTCTTAAATGAAAAACTGTTTTTT
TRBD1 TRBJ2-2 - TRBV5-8 CASSPYRGQTGELFF TGTGCCAGCAGCCCGTACAGGGGGCAGACCGGGGAGCTGTTTTTT
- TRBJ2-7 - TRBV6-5 CASPSEQYF TGTGCCAGCCCTAGTGAGCAGTACTTC
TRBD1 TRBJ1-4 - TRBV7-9 CASSWGTGATNEKLFF TGTGCCAGCAGCTGGGGGACAGGAGCAACTAATGAAAAACTGTTTTTT
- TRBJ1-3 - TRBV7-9 CASSLTGVSGNTIYF TGTGCCAGCAGCTTAACAGGAGTCTCTGGAAACACCATATATTTT
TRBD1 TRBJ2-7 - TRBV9 CASSSQGAAYEQYF TGTGCCAGCAGCTCACAGGGGGCAGCCTACGAGCAGTACTTC
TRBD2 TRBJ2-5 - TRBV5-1 CASSSLPSGGVSETQYF TGCGCCAGCAGCTCCCTCCCTAGCGGGGGGGTCTCGGAGACCCAGTACTTC
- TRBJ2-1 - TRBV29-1 CSVVDAAYNEQFF TGCAGCGTGGTGGACGCGGCCTACAATGAGCAGTTCTTC
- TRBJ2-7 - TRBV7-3 CASSQASGSQYEQYF TGTGCCAGCAGCCAGGCCTCGGGATCCCAATACGAGCAGTACTTC
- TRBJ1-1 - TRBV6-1 CASSDRAQAEAFF TGTGCCAGCAGTGACAGGGCACAGGCTGAAGCTTTCTTT
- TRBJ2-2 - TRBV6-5 CASSSENTGELFF TGTGCCAGCAGCTCAGAGAACACCGGGGAGCTGTTTTTT
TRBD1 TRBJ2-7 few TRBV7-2 CASSPGRTGGEQYF TGTGCCAGCAGCCCGGGCCGGACAGGGGGCGAGCAGTACTTC
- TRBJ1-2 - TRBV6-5 CASSSPRGGDDGYTF TGTGCCAGCAGTTCCCCCCGTGGAGGGGACGATGGCTACACCTTC
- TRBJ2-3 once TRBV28 CASSLDPAGPDTQYF TGTGCCAGCAGTTTAGACCCGGCAGGTCCGGATACGCAGTATTTT
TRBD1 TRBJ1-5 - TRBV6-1 CASREPGGVSQPQHF TGTGCCAGCAGAGAACCAGGGGGCGTGAGTCAGCCCCAGCATTTT
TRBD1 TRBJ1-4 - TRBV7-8 CASSLDDRGVSLIF TGTGCCAGCAGCTTAGACGACAGGGGAGTAAGTTTGATTTTT
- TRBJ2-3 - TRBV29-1 CSVERGLGTDTQYF TGCAGCGTTGAGCGGGGTCTAGGCACAGATACGCAGTATTTT
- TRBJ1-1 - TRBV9 CASSVVRGNTEAFF TGTGCCAGCAGCGTAGTTAGGGGGAACACTGAAGCTTTCTTT
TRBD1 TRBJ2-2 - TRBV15 CATRRGQGARNTGELFF TGTGCCACCAGGAGAGGACAGGGGGCGCGTAACACCGGGGAGCTGTTTTTT